The clone carrying this T cell receptor (beta chain) was observed many times. V lost 3 bases and J 4 bases, leaving 17 bases between the germline ends. The CDR3 has 15 amino acids. The germline CDR1 and CDR2 sequences are SGDLS and YYNGEE. This sample is drawn from a study of T-cell reconstitution after alpha-beta-depleted transplantation in children. Unique molecular identifiers were built into the TCRbeta library. TCRdb re-called the PCR reads through MiXCR, storing one row per CDR3 protein. The sample has approximately 250,000 distinct CDR3 sequences; roughly a tenth are singletons. The V call is TRBV9, the J call TRBJ2-7; D unresolved. This receptor was identified in a human donor who donated a stem cell graft to a child with SCID. Material: PBMCs from the stem cell graft donor, obtained from the stem cell graft. CDR3: CASSDRRELVYEQYF. The CDR3 DNA reads TGTGCCAGCAGCGATAGAAGGGAACTTGTTTACGAGCAGTACTTC.